This T cell receptor beta chain was retrieved from a study of OX40 agonist ivuxolimab in advanced cancers. Study overall: Partial responses were recorded for three patients, including one with hepatocellular carcinoma and two with cutaneous melanoma.

For this clone: Its antigen is unknown.

No patient had autoimmune disease or received systemic immunosuppression. TCRdb's copy holds only in-frame clones and misses some; the assay was immunoSEQ multiplex PCR. In the table there are about 50,000 clones, roughly 90% of which are singletons. The V gene end was trimmed by 6 bases and the J gene end by 14 bases; junction bases not matched to a gene: 13. Germline CDR1 WSHSY, CDR2 SAAADI. The length of the CDR3 is 14 residues. Study-wide results and caveats: Relative to CD4+, CD8+ T cells held more expanded clones on average.

This sequence was found in an adult with an advanced solid tumor such as melanoma, head and neck, liver or kidney cancer. The sequences come from CD4+ or CD8+ T cells sorted from blood, collected in a trial of the OX40 agonist ivuxolimab. This chain joins TRBV10-2 and TRBJ2-3; TRBD2 aligns across 11 bases. CDR3 loop: CASSVTSGGARRYF. The DNA for the CDR3 is TGCGCCAGCAGCGTAACTAGCGGGGGCGCCCGCCGGTATTTT.